The entry below gives a single TCR beta chain sequence along with its context. Its antigen is unidentified. This sample was taken from a study of cytomegalovirus exposure and HLA in healthy donors. Background on the study: An early release of data contained roughly 86 million unique TCRs, which came from HLA-typed donors.

Whole-study findings and limits: An analysis was carried out later, and it reportedly showed fewer N-insertions in an Asian-associated ancestry cluster than the approximately 670-donor mean. Sequences of the TCR beta chain were said to predict the HLA-A and HLA-B alleles of most subjects accurately.

At the time of sampling, donors were nominally healthy, though unrecorded immune exposures were likely. PCR employed 60 Vbeta and 13 Jbeta primers. Using immunoSEQ multiplex PCR, the repertoire was profiled, and TCRdb retains in-frame clones only, with some absent. The repertoire holds around 64,000 clones, roughly 69% seen once, with approximately 3% in the top ten. The sample comprised PBMCs. This receptor was identified in a woman aged 50 to 60 in good health and CMV-seronegative.

In DNA, the CDR3 is TGTGCCACCCCAGGACAGGGCAATCAGCCCCAGCATTTT. It yields the protein CATPGQGNQPQHF. V gene TRBV28 combines with J gene TRBJ1-5; TRBD1 matches 7 bases. Looked up from germline, CDR1 is MDHEN and CDR2 is SYDVKM. CDR3 length: 13 residues. V was clipped by 10 bases and J by 2 bases; unmatched bases: 5.